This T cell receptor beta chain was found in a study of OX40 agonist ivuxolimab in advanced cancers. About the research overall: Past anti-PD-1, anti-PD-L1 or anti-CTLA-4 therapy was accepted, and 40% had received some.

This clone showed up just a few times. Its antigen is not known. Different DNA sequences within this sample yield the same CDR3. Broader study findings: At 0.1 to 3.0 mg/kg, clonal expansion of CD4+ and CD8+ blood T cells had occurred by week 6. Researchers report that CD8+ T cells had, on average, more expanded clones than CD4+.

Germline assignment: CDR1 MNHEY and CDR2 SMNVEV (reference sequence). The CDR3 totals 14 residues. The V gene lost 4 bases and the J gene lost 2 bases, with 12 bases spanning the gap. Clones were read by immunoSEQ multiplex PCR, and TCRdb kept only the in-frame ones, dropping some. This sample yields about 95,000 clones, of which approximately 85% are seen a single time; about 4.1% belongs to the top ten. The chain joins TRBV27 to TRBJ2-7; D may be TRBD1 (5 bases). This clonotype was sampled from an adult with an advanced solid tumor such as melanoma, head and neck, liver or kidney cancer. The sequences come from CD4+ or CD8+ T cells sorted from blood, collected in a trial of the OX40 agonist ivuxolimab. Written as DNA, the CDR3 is TGTGCCAGCAGTTCTGGCGACAGTACCTACGAGCAGTACTTC. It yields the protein CASSSGDSTYEQYF.